The clone carrying this T cell receptor (beta chain) was recorded many times. This entry is derived from a study of identical twins. The CDR3 covers 18 residues. J was trimmed by 1 base and V by 7 bases; bases with no gene match: 19. The germline gives CDR1 SQVTM, CDR2 ANQGSEA. A single record per CDR3 protein comes from TCRdb applying MiXCR to the 5' RACE reads. The data contain about 300,000 distinct CDR3 sequences, roughly 12% of them seen just once; the ten biggest clones take up just over 7%. These data were likewise used in another study, on yellow fever vaccine responses in identical twins.

The chain links TRBV29-1 to TRBJ2-3, with TRBD1 matching 8 bases. This clonotype originated in a young woman in good health. Specimen: CD8+ T cells sorted from blood. Here the CDR3 reads CSAMAPGQDVWGTDTQYF. The CDR3 DNA reads TGCAGCGCGATGGCCCCGGGACAGGATGTTTGGGGCACAGATACGCAGTATTTT.